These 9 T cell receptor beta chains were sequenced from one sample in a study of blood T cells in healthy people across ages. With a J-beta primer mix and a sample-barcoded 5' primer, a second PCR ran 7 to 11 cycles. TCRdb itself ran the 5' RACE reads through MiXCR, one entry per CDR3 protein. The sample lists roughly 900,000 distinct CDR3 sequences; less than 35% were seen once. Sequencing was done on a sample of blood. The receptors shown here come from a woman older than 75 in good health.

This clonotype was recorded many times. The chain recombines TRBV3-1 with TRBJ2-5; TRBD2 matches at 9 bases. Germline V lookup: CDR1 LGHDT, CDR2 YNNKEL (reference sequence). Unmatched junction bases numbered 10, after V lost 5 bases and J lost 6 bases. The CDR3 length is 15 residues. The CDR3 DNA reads TGTGCCAGCAGCGCGACCGGGACTAGCTGGCAGACCCAGTACTTC. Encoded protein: CASSATGTSWQTQYF.

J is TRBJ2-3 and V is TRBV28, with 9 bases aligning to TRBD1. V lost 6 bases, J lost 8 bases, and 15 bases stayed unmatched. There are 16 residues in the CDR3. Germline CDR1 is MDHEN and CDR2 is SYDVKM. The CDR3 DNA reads TGTGCCAGCAGCACGGGCGGGACAGGGTTTCGGGGTACGCAGTATTTT. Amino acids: CASSTGGTGFRGTQYF.

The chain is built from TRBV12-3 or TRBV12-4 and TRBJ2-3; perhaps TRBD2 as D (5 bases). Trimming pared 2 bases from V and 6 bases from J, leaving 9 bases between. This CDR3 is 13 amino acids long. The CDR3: CASSLQRGDTQYF. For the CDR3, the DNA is TGTGCCAGCAGTTTACAACGCGGGGATACGCAGTATTTT.

The CDR3 sequence is CSARARQYNSPLHF. The CDR3 DNA reads as TGCAGTGCTAGAGCCCGACAGTATAATTCACCCCTCCACTTT. This chain joins TRBV20-1 and TRBJ1-6; D is perhaps TRBD1 (5 bases). The CDR3 totals 14 residues. V lost 1 base to trimming and J lost 4 bases, with 8 bases between them. Germline-derived CDR1 and CDR2 are DFQATT and SNEGSKA (reference sequence).

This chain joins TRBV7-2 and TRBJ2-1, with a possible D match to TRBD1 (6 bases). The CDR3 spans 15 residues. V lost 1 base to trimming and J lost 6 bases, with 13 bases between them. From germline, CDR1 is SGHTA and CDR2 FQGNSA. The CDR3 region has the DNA TGTGCCAGCAGCTTAGGCAGGGGAAGGAGCAATGAGCAGTTCTTC. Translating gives CASSLGRGRSNEQFF.

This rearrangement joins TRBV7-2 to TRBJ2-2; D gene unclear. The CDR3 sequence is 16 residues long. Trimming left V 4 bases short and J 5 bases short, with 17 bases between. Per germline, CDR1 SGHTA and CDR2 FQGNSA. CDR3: CASSSSRREATGELFF. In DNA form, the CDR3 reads TGTGCCAGCAGCTCAAGCCGACGAGAGGCGACCGGGGAGCTGTTTTTT.

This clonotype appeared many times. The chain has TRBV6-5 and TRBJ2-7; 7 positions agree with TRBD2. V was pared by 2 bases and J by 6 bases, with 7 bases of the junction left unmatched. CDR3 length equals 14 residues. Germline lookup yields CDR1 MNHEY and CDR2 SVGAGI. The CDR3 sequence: CASSYLRGVGEQYF. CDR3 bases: TGTGCCAGCAGTTACCTCCGGGGGGTCGGCGAGCAGTACTTC.

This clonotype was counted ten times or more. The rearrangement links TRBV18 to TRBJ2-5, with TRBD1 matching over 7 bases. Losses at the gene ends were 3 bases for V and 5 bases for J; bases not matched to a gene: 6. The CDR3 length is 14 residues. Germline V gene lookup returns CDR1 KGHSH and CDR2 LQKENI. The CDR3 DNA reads TGTGCCAGCTCACCCCCGGCAGGGGGTGAGACCCAGTACTTC. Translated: CASSPPAGGETQYF. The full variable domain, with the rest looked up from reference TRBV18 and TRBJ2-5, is NAGVMQNPRHLVRRRGQEARLRCSPMKGHSHVYWYRQLPEEGLKFMVYLQKENIIDESGMPKERFSAEFPKEGPSILRIQQVVRGDSAAYFCASSPPAGGETQYFGPGTRLLVL.

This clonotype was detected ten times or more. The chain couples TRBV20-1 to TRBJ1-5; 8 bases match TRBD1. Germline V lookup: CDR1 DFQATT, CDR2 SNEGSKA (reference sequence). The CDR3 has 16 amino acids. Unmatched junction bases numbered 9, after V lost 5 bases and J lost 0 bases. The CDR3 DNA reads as TGCAGTGCTGTCCGGGACAGGACTTATAGCAATCAGCCCCAGCATTTT. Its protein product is CSAVRDRTYSNQPQHF.